This entry is about one T cell receptor (beta chain). The antigen is unknown. A much larger clonotype is one base distant, so this may be a read error. Using RNA template, CDR3s of TCR alpha and beta were amplified with iRepertoire arm-PCR. For one-step reverse transcription and amplification, about 90-450 ng of tissue mRNA or PBMC total RNA was used. TCRdb independently ran MiXCR on the multiplex PCR reads; one entry per CDR3 protein. The sample shows some 160,000 distinct CDR3 sequences, about 47% of them seen only once. Germline V lookup: CDR1 DFQATT, CDR2 SNEGSKA (reference sequence). The CDR3 length is 13 residues. This sample is drawn from a study of glioma-infiltrating T cells. Study conclusions and caveats: Tissue and blood shared very few CDR3 sequences. Non-neoplastic patients had below-expected tissue-blood divergence, while all gliomas exceeded expectation.

The sample taken for sequencing was glioma tissue, nonneoplastic brain tissue, or PBMCs (not recorded which). This receptor was identified in a human donor with low-grade glioma or glioblastoma, undergoing nonglioma brain surgery, or in good health (not recorded which). The chain carries TRBV20-1 and TRBJ2-1; 10 nucleotides match TRBD2. The CDR3 region has the DNA TGCAGTGCTCCGACTAGCGGGTACAATGAGAAGTTCTTC. This translates into CSAPTSGYNEKFF.